These 23 T cell receptor beta chains were sequenced from one sample in a study of vaccination effects on CD4 cells after COVID-19. Using immunoSEQ multiplex PCR, the repertoire was profiled, and TCRdb retains in-frame clones only, with some absent. The table includes 50,000 to 70,000 clones, roughly 80% detected once. These receptors lack a known antigen. With more than 9 days of culture completed, CD4+ T cells were isolated. BNT162b2 vaccine or mRNA-1273 vaccine was given to participants in two doses. The sequences come from CD4+ T cells from PBMCs cultured without peptide, collected after COVID-19 vaccination. The receptors stem from a human donor who received a COVID-19 vaccine.

The rearrangement uses TRBV3-1 (or the pseudogene TRBV3-2) and TRBJ2-5; D is uncertain. Trimming removed 0 bases from V and 9 bases from J, with 14 bases in between. Per germline, CDR1 LGHDT and CDR2 YNNKEL (reference sequence). The CDR3 contains 14 residues. The chain's CDR3 is CASSQDTSRSPQYF. The CDR3, as DNA: TGTGCCAGCAGCCAAGATACCTCACGAAGTCCCCAGTACTTC.

The rearrangement joins TRBV7-3 to TRBJ2-5, with 11 bases aligning to TRBD2. Germline-derived CDR1 and CDR2 are SGHTA and FQGTGA. Trimming removed 3 bases from V and 7 bases from J; junction bases left unmatched: 4. There are 14 residues in the CDR3. The CDR3 loop reads CASSFSGGAGTQYF. The DNA of the CDR3 is TGTGCCAGCAGCTTTAGCGGGGGGGCCGGGACCCAGTACTTC.

The chain couples TRBV20-1 to TRBJ2-1; the D gene is possibly TRBD2 (7 bases). In germline, CDR1 is DFQATT, CDR2 SNEGSKA (reference sequence). The germline V and J ends were trimmed by 3 bases and 8 bases, with 20 bases remaining between them. This CDR3 comprises 15 residues. For the CDR3, the DNA is TGCAGTGCTAGTCCCCGGGGGGCGCTCATGGATGAGCAGTTCTTC. Its translation: CSASPRGALMDEQFF.

The V call is TRBV6-5, the J call TRBJ2-3; 7 nucleotides align to TRBD2. Trimming removed 0 bases from V and 6 bases from J; junction bases left unmatched: 9. Germline values: CDR1 MNHEY, CDR2 SVGAGI. The CDR3 has 16 amino acids. CDR3 nucleotides: TGTGCCAGCAGTTACTCACTAGCGACCCTTGTGGATACGCAGTATTTT. It translates to CASSYSLATLVDTQYF.

The J gene is TRBJ2-3, the V gene TRBV10-3; the match to TRBD2 covers 12 bases. This CDR3 contains 17 residues. The V gene end was trimmed by 0 bases and the J gene end by 3 bases; junction bases not matched to a gene: 4. Germline assignment: CDR1 ENHRY and CDR2 SYGVKD. The CDR3 region is CAISESRTSGATDTQYF. The CDR3 DNA is TGTGCCATCAGTGAGTCTAGGACTAGCGGGGCGACAGATACGCAGTATTTT.

The chain recombines TRBV19 with TRBJ1-5; a weak D match, TRBD1 (5 bases). V lost 4 bases and J 5 bases, leaving 9 bases between the germline ends. Germline-derived CDR1 and CDR2 are LNHDA and SQIVND (reference sequence). This CDR3 region has 13 residues. This CDR3 is CASSTQTDQPQHF. CDR3 coding DNA: TGTGCCAGTAGTACTCAGACAGATCAGCCCCAGCATTTT. Full variable domain (remainder filled in from reference TRBV19 and TRBJ1-5): DGGITQSPKYLFRKEGQNVTLSCEQNLNHDAMYWYRQDPGQGLRLIYYSQIVNDFQKGDIAEGYSVSREKKESFPLTVTSAQKNPTAFYLCASSTQTDQPQHFGDGTRLSIL.

Only a few counts were recorded for this clone. The genes are TRBV19 and TRBJ2-1, with D tentatively TRBD2 (5 bases). Trimming cost V 2 bases and J 0 bases, with 11 bases left between them. Germline loops: CDR1 LNHDA, CDR2 SQIVND (reference sequence). The CDR3 length is 16 residues. Written as DNA, the CDR3 is TGTGCCAGTAGTATACAACTAGGGAGCTCCTACAATGAGCAGTTCTTC. It specifies CASSIQLGSSYNEQFF.

The chain combines TRBV12-3 or TRBV12-4 with TRBJ1-2, with D perhaps matching TRBD1 (5 bases). The ends were cut back, 6 bases at V and 5 bases at J, with 13 bases in the middle. The length of the CDR3 is 13 residues. CDR3 DNA sequence: TGTGCCAGCAGACAGGCCTTGGGATATGGCTACACCTTC. Its translation is CASRQALGYGYTF.

This clone was found once. This chain joins TRBV6-5 and TRBJ2-2; 9 bases line up with TRBD1. Germline-derived CDR1 and CDR2 are MNHEY and SVGAGI. CDR3 length: 15 amino acids. Trimming at V came to 5 bases and at J to 11 bases, leaving 12 bases not matched to a gene. The CDR3 sequence is CASSIRQGVSGELFF. The DNA of the CDR3 is TGTGCCAGCAGTATCCGACAGGGGGTGTCTGGTGAGCTGTTTTTT.

The V and J genes are TRBV4-1 and TRBJ1-2; unclear D gene. Trimming left V 1 base short and J 4 bases short, with 13 bases between. The CDR3 spans 15 residues. Germline-derived CDR1 and CDR2 are MGHRA and YSYEKL. The CDR3 region has the DNA TGCGCCAGCAGCCAAGGTGGCGGCGGAATCTATGGCTACACCTTC. Its protein is CASSQGGGGIYGYTF.

The genes are TRBV18 and TRBJ1-5, with D possibly TRBD1 on 6 matching bases. Germline V gene sequence: CDR1 KGHSH, CDR2 LQKENI. The CDR3 is made up of 15 amino acids. With 2 bases removed from V and 0 bases from J, the gap between germline ends came to 8 bases. CDR3 protein: CASSPRTDSNQPQHF. The CDR3 region has the DNA TGTGCCAGCTCACCAAGGACAGATAGCAATCAGCCCCAGCATTTT.

The V gene is TRBV21-1, the J gene TRBJ2-3; the table's D call of TRBD1 was not tested on the DNA. TRBV21-1 is given as a pseudogene. The CDR3 runs to 14 residues. As DNA, the CDR3 is TGTGCCAGCAGCAAAGTTGGGGCAACAGATACGCAGTATTTT. Its translation is CASSKVGATDTQYF.

This clone appeared a few times. CDR3 amino acids: CASSKKGTEAFF. CDR3 nucleotides: TGTGCCAGCAGCAAAAAAGGGACTGAAGCTTTCTTT. The chain is built from TRBV7-9 and TRBJ1-1; D is unresolved. The CDR3 length is 12 residues. In germline, CDR1 is SEHNR, CDR2 FQNEAQ (reference sequence). The V end was cut by 5 bases, the J end by 5 bases, with 9 bases between.

CDR3 coding DNA: TGTGCCAGCAGCTTGACAGCCTCCAACACCGGGGAGCTGTTTTTT. Its translation: CASSLTASNTGELFF. The chain combines TRBV5-5 with TRBJ2-2; D gene ambiguous. CDR1 SGHKS and CDR2 YYEKEE come from the germline V gene (reference sequence). Trimming cost V 1 base and J 2 bases, with 9 bases left between them. The CDR3 loop spans 15 amino acids.

Here the CDR3 DNA reads TGCGCCAGCAGCTTGCCCGAGACTACCTATAATTCACCCCTCCACTTT. Translating it yields CASSLPETTYNSPLHF. This rearrangement joins TRBV5-1 to TRBJ1-6; D unresolved. Germline V gene lookup returns CDR1 SGHRS and CDR2 YFSETQ. There are 16 residues in the CDR3. V dropped 1 base and J dropped 2 bases, with 10 bases sitting between them.

This chain connects TRBV20-1 to TRBJ1-1; D remains unclear. Per germline, CDR1 DFQATT and CDR2 SNEGSKA (reference sequence). The CDR3 is 10 amino acids. DNA for the CDR3: TGCATCGCCAGTCACACTGAAGCTTTCTTT. The encoded protein is CIASHTEAFF.

This clone has more than one count but fewer than ten. The rearrangement uses TRBV7-3 and TRBJ2-2, with a weak D call TRBD1 (6 bases). Trimming cost V 4 bases and J 3 bases, with 12 bases left between them. The CDR3 length is 15 residues. Germline V gives CDR1 SGHTA, CDR2 FQGTGA. For the CDR3, the DNA is TGTGCCAGCAGCTCTCAGGGGCGCGACACCGGGGAGCTGTTTTTT. Protein sequence: CASSSQGRDTGELFF. Complete variable domain (other parts from reference TRBV7-3 and TRBJ2-2): GAGVSQTPSNKVTEKGKYVELRCDPISGHTALYWYRQSLGQGPEFLIYFQGTGAADDSGLPNDRFFAVRPEGSVSTLKIQRTERGDSAVYLCASSSQGRDTGELFFGEGSRLTVL.

The rearrangement uses TRBV18 and TRBJ1-2, with D possibly matching TRBD1 (5 bases). Germline lookup yields CDR1 KGHSH and CDR2 LQKENI. CDR3 length equals 15 residues. The ends were cut back, 6 bases at V and 5 bases at J, with 19 bases in the middle. The CDR3 protein is CASSPNRDASYGYTF. The CDR3 nucleotides read TGTGCCAGCTCGCCTAACCGGGACGCTTCTTATGGCTACACCTTC. The entire variable domain, with the rest obtained from reference TRBV18 and TRBJ1-2, is as follows: NAGVMQNPRHLVRRRGQEARLRCSPMKGHSHVYWYRQLPEEGLKFMVYLQKENIIDESGMPKERFSAEFPKEGPSILRIQQVVRGDSAAYFCASSPNRDASYGYTFGSGTRLTVV.

The chain has TRBV6-5 and TRBJ1-2; D call uncertain. V shed 0 bases and J shed 0 bases, with 8 bases lying between them. The CDR3 is 15 residues long. Germline assignment: CDR1 MNHEY and CDR2 SVGAGI. This chain's CDR3 is CASSYSAYSNYGYTF. The CDR3 DNA is TGTGCCAGCAGTTACTCGGCCTATTCTAACTATGGCTACACCTTC.

This clone was seen only a few times. The chain couples TRBV4-1 to TRBJ2-7; 8 bases match TRBD2. Germline V gene sequence: CDR1 MGHRA, CDR2 YSYEKL. With V trimmed by 7 bases and J by 1 base, 12 bases remained unmatched. The CDR3 extends over 16 amino acids. Written as DNA, the CDR3 is TGCGCCAGCACCTTAGAGCGGGGGACCTGTTCCTACGAGCAGTACGTC. It is translated as CASTLERGTCSYEQYV.

The chain joins TRBV28 to TRBJ1-4; D gene ambiguous. The CDR3 is 15 amino acids. Trimming stripped 3 bases from V and 7 bases from J, with 15 bases between. The V gene's germline CDR1 is MDHEN and CDR2 SYDVKM. CDR3 residues: CASSLSGPASEKLFF. The DNA for the CDR3 is TGTGCCAGCAGTTTGTCTGGACCCGCGAGTGAAAAACTGTTTTTT.

This sequence joins TRBV5-5 and TRBJ2-7, with no clear D. Trimming stripped 0 bases from V and 2 bases from J, with 9 bases between. In germline, CDR1 is SGHKS, CDR2 YYEKEE (reference sequence). CDR3 length: 14 residues. The CDR3 is CASSLGAATYEQYV. The CDR3 region has the DNA TGTGCCAGCAGCTTGGGGGCGGCTACCTACGAGCAGTACGTC.

The CDR3 spells CASSPGGASTDTQYF. The CDR3 DNA sequence: TGTGCCAGCAGCCCCGGGGGGGCCAGCACAGATACGCAGTATTTT. The rearrangement uses TRBV7-7 and TRBJ2-3; TRBD2 aligns across 8 bases. V dropped 5 bases and J dropped 0; count of bases not matched to a gene: 4. CDR3 length: 15 residues. CDR1 and CDR2 from the germline V gene are SSHAT and FNYEAQ (reference sequence).